The following is a TCR beta chain sequence with its context. Sequenced by immunoSEQ multiplex PCR; TCRdb stores in-frame clones only, minus some. This table holds nearly 1,500 clones, more than 85% found once. The sample is drawn from a study of graft-versus-host responses after intestinal transplantation. At the level of the study: Grafts that recipients had were multivisceral, liver-intestinal, or isolated intestinal transplants.

CDR3 size: 15 residues. V shed 0 bases and J shed 2 bases, with 10 bases lying between them. Per the germline V gene, CDR1 is SGHRS and CDR2 is YFSETQ. The sequences come from PBMCs, collected 8 days after intestinal transplant. This sequence was found in a human patient who received an intestinal transplant, so some T cells may come from the graft donor. J is TRBJ2-3 and V is TRBV5-1; D possibly uses TRBD1 or TRBD2 (5 bases each). The chain's CDR3 is CASSLEGTDTDTQYF. The CDR3 nucleotides are TGCGCCAGCAGCTTGGAGGGGACGGACACAGATACGCAGTATTTT. Full variable domain (outside the CDR3, taken from reference TRBV5-1 and TRBJ2-3): KAGVTQTPRYLIKTRGQQVTLSCSPISGHRSVSWYQQTPGQGLQFLFEYFSETQRNKGNFPGRFSGRQFSNSRSEMNVSTLELGDSALYLCASSLEGTDTDTQYFGPGTRLTVL.